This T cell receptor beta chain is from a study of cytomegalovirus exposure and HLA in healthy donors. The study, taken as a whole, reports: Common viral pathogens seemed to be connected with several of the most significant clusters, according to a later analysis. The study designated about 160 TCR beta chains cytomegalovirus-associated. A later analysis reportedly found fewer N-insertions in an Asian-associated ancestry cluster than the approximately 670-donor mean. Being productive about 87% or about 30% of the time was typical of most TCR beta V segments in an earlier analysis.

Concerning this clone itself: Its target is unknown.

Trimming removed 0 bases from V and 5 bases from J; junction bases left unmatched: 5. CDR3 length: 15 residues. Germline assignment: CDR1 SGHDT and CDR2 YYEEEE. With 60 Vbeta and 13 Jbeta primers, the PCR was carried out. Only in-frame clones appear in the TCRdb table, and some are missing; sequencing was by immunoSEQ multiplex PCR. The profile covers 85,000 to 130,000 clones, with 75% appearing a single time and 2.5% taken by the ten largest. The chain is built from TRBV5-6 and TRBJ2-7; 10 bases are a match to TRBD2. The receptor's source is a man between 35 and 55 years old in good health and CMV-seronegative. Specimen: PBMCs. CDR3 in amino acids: CASSLELAGVDEQYF. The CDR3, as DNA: TGTGCCAGCAGCTTGGAGCTAGCGGGGGTGGACGAGCAGTACTTC.